Listed below are T cell receptor beta chains from one sample, sequenced in a study of shared clonotypes between healthy human individuals. TCRdb's copy holds only in-frame clones and misses some; the assay was immunoSEQ multiplex PCR. The table records 2 million to 3 million clones, 80% to 95% of them present only once. The sample comprised naive CD4+ T cells from PBMCs. These receptor sequences come from a man between 18 and 29 years old in good health. Some clones in this sample may be carry-over from other donors' samples. Both conserved end residues are part of each CDR3.

TRBV28	TRBJ2-5	CASSRDSQYF
TRBV7-2	TRBJ2-3	CASSPHWAVFSTDTQYF
TRBV5-1	TRBJ1-4	CASSSLQGGKLFF
TRBV6-5	TRBJ2-3	CASSKPGNTQYF
TRBV7-9	TRBJ2-2	CASSLGGSLTGELFF
TRBV19	TRBJ1-4	CASRVGSGEKLFF
TRBV7-2	TRBJ2-1	CASSKRPPSYNEQFF
TRBV5-1	TRBJ2-3	CASSTGTIEDTQYF
TRBV18	TRBJ2-1	CASSHEAWTSGSGWNEQFF
TRBV6-1	TRBJ1-3	CASSLGNTIYF
TRBV28	TRBJ2-4	CASSSIQGKNIQYF
TRBV29-1	TRBJ1-2	CSVTSDSWGGYTF
TRBV29-1	TRBJ1-2	CSGIKRGAGGYTF